This is a list of T cell receptor beta chains from one sample in a study of cytomegalovirus exposure and HLA in healthy donors. The protocol was immunoSEQ multiplex PCR, while the TCRdb copy is restricted to in-frame clones and leaves out a portion. The sample lists 150,000 or so clones, around 83% seen once, with about 2.4% in the top ten. Source material: PBMCs. These receptors all come from a woman under 30 in good health and CMV-seronegative. Both conserved end residues are part of each CDR3. The order of the fields is V gene, J gene, clone size, D gene, CDR3 DNA, CDR3 protein. A D gene is named only where the DNA matches it firmly. Clone size is shown for a subset of rows, as once, few, many or a class of expanded clone.

V gene: TRBV6-1; J gene: TRBJ1-4; clone size: once; D gene: TRBD1; CDR3 DNA: TGTGCCAGCAGTTGGACAGGGGGCAGGGAAAAACTGTTTTTT; CDR3 protein: CASSWTGGREKLFF
V gene: TRBV29-1; J gene: TRBJ1-2; clone size: NA; D gene: TRBD1; CDR3 DNA: TGCAGCGTTGAAGATCGTACAGGGGTTGGCTACACCTTC; CDR3 protein: CSVEDRTGVGYTF
V gene: TRBV7-7; J gene: TRBJ2-7; clone size: once; D gene: NA; CDR3 DNA: TGTGCTAGCAGCTTAGGATGTCGACAGGCTGCACCCTCCTACGAGCAGTACTTC; CDR3 protein: CASSLGCRQAAPSYEQYF
V gene: TRBV6-1; J gene: TRBJ1-2; clone size: NA; D gene: NA; CDR3 DNA: TGTGCCAGCAGTGGCCCTTGGTTGCAGGGCTATGGCTACACCTTC; CDR3 protein: CASSGPWLQGYGYTF
V gene: TRBV15; J gene: TRBJ1-2; clone size: NA; D gene: NA; CDR3 DNA: TGTGCCACCAGCAGAGCGGGGGTCTATGGCTACACCTTC; CDR3 protein: CATSRAGVYGYTF
V gene: TRBV7-9; J gene: TRBJ1-1; clone size: NA; D gene: NA; CDR3 DNA: TGTGCCAGCAGCCAGTGGACGGGGGGAGACACTGAAGCTTTCTTT; CDR3 protein: CASSQWTGGDTEAFF
V gene: TRBV6-6; J gene: TRBJ2-7; clone size: NA; D gene: NA; CDR3 DNA: TGTGCCAGCAGTCAGGGGTCCACTGTATACTACGAGCAGTACTTC; CDR3 protein: CASSQGSTVYYEQYF
V gene: TRBV9; J gene: TRBJ1-2; clone size: NA; D gene: NA; CDR3 DNA: TGTGCCAGCAGCCCACGCGGGGCGGTCTATGGCTACACCTTC; CDR3 protein: CASSPRGAVYGYTF
V gene: TRBV27; J gene: TRBJ2-7; clone size: NA; D gene: TRBD1; CDR3 DNA: TGTGCCAGCAGTTTCGGGACAGCTTACTCCTACGAGCAGTACTTC; CDR3 protein: CASSFGTAYSYEQYF
V gene: TRBV7-6; J gene: TRBJ1-2; clone size: NA; D gene: NA; CDR3 DNA: TGTGCCAGCAGCCTCGGGGGGCCTCACTATGGCTACACCTTC; CDR3 protein: CASSLGGPHYGYTF
V gene: TRBV9; J gene: TRBJ2-6; clone size: NA; D gene: TRBD2; CDR3 DNA: TGTGCCAGCAGCGGAAGCGGGGGGGCGTCTGGGGCCAACGTCCTGACTTTC; CDR3 protein: CASSGSGGASGANVLTF
V gene: TRBV28; J gene: TRBJ2-7; clone size: NA; D gene: NA; CDR3 DNA: TGTGCCAGCACGAGGGCTAGCAGAGCCGAGCAGTACTTC; CDR3 protein: CASTRASRAEQYF
V gene: TRBV9; J gene: TRBJ2-1; clone size: few; D gene: TRBD2; CDR3 DNA: TGTGCCAGCAGCGGGACTAGCGGGAGTAATGAGCAGTTCTTC; CDR3 protein: CASSGTSGSNEQFF
V gene: TRBV5-1; J gene: TRBJ2-2; clone size: NA; D gene: NA; CDR3 DNA: TGCGCCAGCAACAGGGACGGCTCTAGCGGGGAGCTGTTTTTT; CDR3 protein: CASNRDGSSGELFF
V gene: TRBV29-1; J gene: TRBJ2-5; clone size: NA; D gene: TRBD2; CDR3 DNA: TGCAGCGTGGGGGGGGAGACCCAGTACTTC; CDR3 protein: CSVGGETQYF
V gene: TRBV9; J gene: TRBJ1-6; clone size: NA; D gene: NA; CDR3 DNA: TGTGCCAGCAGCGACCCCTGGGGGGGGGCTCGTGGTAATTCACCCCTCCACTTT; CDR3 protein: CASSDPWGGARGNSPLHF